The 10 T cell receptor beta chains given below trace back to one sample, sequenced in a study of shared clonotypes between healthy human individuals. CD45RO-negative, CCR7-positively selected cells formed the naive CD8 fraction, excluding terminally differentiated effector memory CD45RA+ cells. Generated by immunoSEQ multiplex PCR, the TCRdb table keeps only in-frame clones and is missing some. The sample includes about 2.1 million clones, roughly 95% of them seen just once. Sequenced material: naive CD8+ T cells from PBMCs. These receptors originate from a man aged 18 to 30 in good health. Some clones in this sample may be carry-over from other donors' samples.

Concerning this clone: Different DNA sequences within this sample yield the same CDR3. The chain uses TRBV11-2 and TRBJ2-7; no firm D call. V dropped 0 bases and J dropped 0 bases, with 3 bases sitting between them. The CDR3 has 13 amino acids. Germline values: CDR1 SGHAT, CDR2 FQNNGV. As DNA, the CDR3 is TGTGCCAGCAGCTTAGATTCCTCCTACGAGCAGTACTTC. Encoded protein: CASSLDSSYEQYF.

The chain uses TRBV30 and TRBJ1-5; a possible D gene is TRBD1 (6 bases). The CDR3 runs 19 residues. The germline gives CDR1 GTSNPN, CDR2 SVGIG (reference sequence). Trimming pared 2 bases from V and 0 bases from J, leaving 23 bases between. CDR3 nucleotides: TGTGCCTGGAGTCAACCCCTCGGGGGGGCCCACTATAGCAATCAGCCCCAGCATTTT. Translated, it gives CAWSQPLGGAHYSNQPQHF. Supplemented by reference TRBV30 and TRBJ1-5, the full variable domain reads SQTIHQWPATLVQPVGSPLSLECTVEGTSNPNLYWYRQAAGRGLQLLFYSVGIGQISSEVPQNLSASRPQDRQFILSSKKLLLSDSGFYLCAWSQPLGGAHYSNQPQHFGDGTRLSIL.

The chain links TRBV15 to TRBJ1-1; the D is unclear. The CDR3 extends over 14 amino acids. Germline V gives CDR1 LNHNV, CDR2 YYDKDF (reference sequence). V lost 4 bases and J 5 bases, leaving 14 bases between the germline ends. The chain's CDR3 is CATSIARAGTEAFF. The CDR3 DNA reads TGTGCCACCAGCATAGCACGGGCGGGGACTGAAGCTTTCTTT.

The V gene is TRBV28, the J gene TRBJ2-1, with TRBD2 identical over 8 bases. Unmatched junction bases numbered 13, after V lost 3 bases and J lost 0 bases. The CDR3 extends over 19 amino acids. Germline CDR1 MDHEN, CDR2 SYDVKM. The CDR3 bases are TGTGCCAGCAGTTTTTCGGCTAGCGGGTCCCCTCTCTCCTACAATGAGCAGTTCTTC. It codes for CASSFSASGSPLSYNEQFF.

This sequence joins TRBV11-2 and TRBJ2-1, with D possibly TRBD2 on 5 matching bases. V was clipped by 0 bases and J by 8 bases, with 8 bases between them. The CDR3 has 13 residues. CDR1 and CDR2 from the germline V gene are SGHAT and FQNNGV. CDR3 residues: CASSLDLRDEQFF. The DNA for the CDR3 is TGTGCCAGCAGCTTAGATCTGAGGGATGAGCAGTTCTTC.

This chain joins TRBV28 and TRBJ2-3; the D is unclear. The CDR3 is 15 amino acids. Germline values: CDR1 MDHEN, CDR2 SYDVKM. V shed 7 bases and J shed 1 base, with 15 bases lying between them. The CDR3 sequence is CASTPSRWGTDTQYF. The CDR3 DNA follows: TGTGCCAGCACACCGTCGAGGTGGGGCACAGATACGCAGTATTTT.

The chain couples TRBV28 to TRBJ2-1, with 8 nucleotides matching TRBD1. The CDR3 covers 13 residues. Per germline, CDR1 MDHEN and CDR2 SYDVKM. With 6 bases clipped from V and 6 bases from J, the junction kept 4 bases outside the gene matches. The CDR3 DNA is TGTGCCAGCAGCTGGGACAGGTTCAATGAGCAGTTCTTC. It codes for CASSWDRFNEQFF.

V usage is TRBV7-9 and J usage is TRBJ1-1; D is uncertain. V was trimmed by 1 base and J by 2 bases, leaving 5 bases between them. Germline V lookup: CDR1 SEHNR, CDR2 FQNEAQ (reference sequence). CDR3 length: 13 residues. CDR3 nucleotide sequence: TGTGCCAGCAGCTTAGAGAGTAACACTGAAGCTTTCTTT. This encodes CASSLESNTEAFF.

Points on this clone: One junction end disagrees with the germline gene, perhaps due to a read error. The chain is built from TRBV11-2 and TRBJ2-7; 7 nucleotides align to TRBD1. This CDR3 has 16 amino acids. Per the germline V gene, CDR1 is SGHAT and CDR2 is FQNNGV. The CDR3 nucleotides read TGTGCCAGCAGGGCCCCTCGAGGGGACAGATACTACCAGCAGTACTTC. Amino acids: CASRAPRGDRYYQQYF.

V is TRBV19 and J is TRBJ2-7; 7 nucleotides agree with TRBD2. Germline CDR1 reads LNHDA; CDR2 reads SQIVND (reference sequence). CDR3 length: 14 amino acids. Trimming at V came to 5 bases and at J to 4 bases, leaving 8 bases not matched to a gene. This CDR3 is CASSSAGTIYEQYF. The CDR3, as DNA: TGTGCCAGTAGTTCCGCCGGGACTATTTACGAGCAGTACTTC. Drawing the rest from reference TRBV19 and TRBJ2-7, the complete variable domain is DGGITQSPKYLFRKEGQNVTLSCEQNLNHDAMYWYRQDPGQGLRLIYYSQIVNDFQKGDIAEGYSVSREKKESFPLTVTSAQKNPTAFYLCASSSAGTIYEQYFGPGTRLTVT.